This T cell receptor (beta chain) was profiled in a study of cytomegalovirus exposure and HLA in healthy donors (dated by TCRdb to about 2017). General notes on the study: An earlier analysis of 587 of the donors reported 250 to 350 Gb of sequence data and around 100 million unique TCR beta sequences obtained from roughly 180 million T cells. An early release covering roughly 640 HLA-typed donors comprised roughly 300 gigabases of sequencing data and 65 million to 100 million unique TCR sequences. The genetic ancestry cluster associated with self-reported Caucasian donors included 81% of the roughly 380 genotyped donors. The study aimed to test whether cataloging public T cell receptors could reveal signatures of past pathogen exposure. The T cell repertoires of 700 or so subjects were profiled by immunosequencing and related to cytomegalovirus serostatus. In addition to the first cohort of approximately 670 subjects, a separate validation cohort of approximately 130 different subjects was used. High-throughput TCR immunosequencing, statistical association of individual TCRs with disease status, and machine learning were combined to predict cytomegalovirus infection status. In a later analysis, previously published TCR beta repertoires from 670 or so donors were re-analyzed and high-resolution HLA genotyping was added so that TCR occurrence patterns could be studied. The later analysis used no new phenotypic data to find candidate immune exposures, relying instead on TCR beta sequences and their occurrence across donors. An earlier analysis of approximately 500 of the donors applied high-throughput TCR beta sequencing to assess whether each TCR beta V gene segment acted as functional or pseudogenic. Donor age, sex, ethnicity and CMV serostatus were compiled alongside the repertoire data. A later genetic analysis used genome-wide SNP genotypes for 398 of the 666 donors, treating that subset as a discovery cohort. All discovery cohort repertoires had been generated on a single sequencing platform. Both class I and class II loci were covered by HLA typing, at four-digit resolution. The number of typed donors differed by locus: 629-630 for A, B, C, DRB1 and DQB1; 500 to 550 for DQA1; 606 for DPA1; and 450 to 480 for DPB1. Roughly 5 DR-DQ haplotypes were handled as single units for association and clustering, since linkage in the cohort was strong. Across roughly 420 genotyped donors of the cohort, an average of about 250,000 unique TCR beta nucleotide sequences per donor were sequenced, and 15% to 20% of those sequences were non-productive.

The library was prepared using the immunoSEQ multiplex PCR assay. For the multiplex PCR, a mixture combining 60 forward primers for TCR Vbeta segments and 13 reverse primers for TCR Jbeta segments was used. A multiplex PCR assay on genomic DNA amplified the CDR3 region of rearranged TCR beta genes. On the Illumina HiSeq System, the amplified TCR beta libraries were sequenced as 87-base-pair reads. Concerning the study's data processing: In a later analysis, roughly 80 million unique TCR beta chains were counted across the 690 or so repertoires, and approximately 9.9 million of these chains were shared by at least two donors. Raw reads were error-corrected and collapsed into unique sequences by a nearest-neighbor algorithm in which closely related sequences were merged to remove PCR and sequencing errors. Alignment of CDR3 sequences to IMGT reference sequences was used to assign V, D and J gene segments. Each retained sequence needed at least a six-nucleotide match to both a V gene segment and a J gene segment. A rearrangement was called productive if the CDR3 had no stop codons and remained in frame with V and J, and every other rearrangement was called non-productive. Following IMGT convention, CDR3 was defined as the stretch from the second conserved V-encoded cysteine to the conserved J-encoded phenylalanine. In an earlier analysis of around 570 of the donors, sequences lacking an unambiguous match to a single V gene segment were excluded. An earlier analysis of a few hundred of the donors called V segments functional above 56.7% productive rearrangements and segregating when the between-donor standard deviation exceeded 5%. To diagnose cytomegalovirus status from the catalog of TCR beta chain sequences, a statistical classification framework was built. In a later analysis, V and J genes were assigned by comparing TCR nucleotide sequences against IMGT/GENE-DB human TR gene sequences. Using the TCRdist pipeline, a later analysis assigned CDR3 sequences along with most-parsimonious VDJ recombination scenarios. In a later analysis, every TCR beta chain was defined by the combination of its CDR3 amino acid sequence and its V-gene family, and reads without a unique V-gene family were dropped. As a way to deal with suspected cross-contamination and a sequencing artifact, a later analysis dropped roughly 600 nucleotide sequences that were highly shared and had low generation probability. In a later analysis, a clonal expansion index was calculated for each public chain from normalized within-repertoire ranks of inferred template counts. Generation probabilities in a later analysis came from a VDJ recombination model fitted to out-of-frame rearrangements, and those results were checked against IGoR. A later analysis scored TCR-TCR, TCR-HLA and TCR-CMV co-occurrence with hypergeometric tests, applying a repertoire-size bias correction to TCR pairs. To estimate false discovery rates, a later analysis permuted the HLA or CMV assignments 20 times. A later analysis grouped co-occurring TCRs with DBSCAN, adding TCRdist sequence similarity when clustering within HLA-allele-positive subsets. For co-occurrence clustering, repertoires with fewer than 30,000 or more than 120,000 public chains were excluded, along with five repertoires with anomalous nucleotide sharing. Entries here come from immuneACCESS through TCRdb and include only in-frame sequences with V and J called. Some clones fail to appear in such tables; in the studies checked, an unresolved V gene covers under half of the shortfall, and the cause of the remainder is unknown. The DNA was the basis for D and trimming; V, J and clone size are from that table. The sample table shows about 180,000 clones, and 76% are seen once. Roughly 2.5% of the sample is in the top ten clones.

V and J lose 4 bases and 2 bases, and a span of 11 bases separates them. Measured from the cysteine to the phenylalanine, the CDR3 is 14 residues long. Left in the record is the CDR3 DNA by itself, 42 bases read in frame from the first base. The germline V gene gives CDR1 as LGHNA and CDR2 as YSLEER. The cohort comprised approximately 700 healthy bone marrow donors. At the time of sampling, every cohort member was nominally healthy, though immune exposures that went unrecorded were likely present. The donor was CMV seropositive and belonged to the group of 250 to 300 seropositive cohort members. Each donor provided a peripheral blood sample, and peripheral blood mononuclear cells were used for TCR beta sequencing. The Qiagen DNeasy Blood Extraction Kit was used to extract genomic DNA from the blood cell samples. A remark on this clone: It lacks a known antigen. No base quality information exists; no much larger clone differs at one position.

Here is what the overall study found, with its caveats: Cytomegalovirus status was reported to be diagnosed by the classifier with high specificity and sensitivity in both the original and validation cohorts. The cohort was sequenced for TCR beta chains only, and without alpha or paired-chain data the features that could be detected were limited. A cluster of highly shared sequence variants was judged likely to be a technical artifact of the sequencing pipeline. According to a later analysis, TCR association rates differed among HLA loci, with DRB1 alleles showing the most associated TCRs and HLA-C alleles showing the fewest. While some public TCRs were present in many individuals, most TCR sequences turned up only very rarely across donors. Broadly in line with IMGT annotations, most TCR beta V segments showed up in productive rearrangements about 90% or about 30% of the time in an earlier analysis of several hundred of the donors. Assigning TCR associations to individual alleles was difficult when HLA alleles, especially DR and DQ, strongly co-occurred. Because counts were too low, roughly 18 rarely observed V segments, including chromosome 9 orphons, were left out of the earlier analysis of about 620 of the donors. In a later analysis, HLA-associated TCR beta chains showed more clonal expansion and lower generation probabilities than non-associated chains that were equally common. A later genetic analysis associated a missense DCLRE1C variant with V-gene and J-gene trimming of TCR beta chains, and an independent cohort replicated the association. A further reported finding was that TCR beta sequences accurately predicted the HLA-A and HLA-B alleles for most subjects in the first cohort. In a later analysis, 15,000 to 20,000 TCR beta sequences were associated with specific HLA alleles at a false discovery rate of 0.05. In a later analysis, most CMV-associated TCR beta chains were found to appear HLA-restricted, with HLA associations seemingly driven largely by CMV exposure. A later genetic analysis reported fewer N-insertions in productive TCRs among donors in an Asian-associated ancestry cluster than the roughly 700-donor mean. In vitro tests confirmed that a few of the cytomegalovirus-associated TCR beta chains recognize cytomegalovirus antigens. Immune exposure information for the cohort was limited to CMV serostatus. Some IMGT-functional V segments, including TRBV6-2 and TRBV6-3, could not be told apart with the 87-base-pair reads, so those segments were excluded. The study gave a list of 150 to 200 TCR beta chains associated with cytomegalovirus. Linkage disequilibrium might explain the correlated functional status among segregating V segments, but an unknown experimental factor could not be excluded. Several of the top co-occurrence clusters appeared to be linked to parvovirus B19, influenza, CMV and Epstein-Barr virus, according to a later analysis. The authors suggested that the approach could potentially be generalized to other disease states and immunological phenotypes. The presence/absence analyses assumed that sequencing depth was roughly uniform across donors, and that assumption may not be true. Because some donors lacked HLA typing at each locus, the association tests relied only on the typed subset.

The rearranged segments are TRBV4-3 and TRBJ1-1; the D gene cannot be named for sure. Sequenced sample: PBMCs. The TCR sequence derives from a woman aged 30 to 39 in good health and CMV-seropositive. At the DNA level, the sequence is TGCGCCAGCAGCCGAGGAACTTTTAACACTGAAGCTTTCTTT. This sequence encodes CASSRGTFNTEAFF.